The clone carrying this TCR beta chain was picked up many times. Unique molecular identifiers were attached to individual cDNA molecules. TCRdb recomputed calls from the 5' RACE reads with MiXCR, one row per CDR3 protein. The data show 30,000 to 35,000 distinct CDR3 sequences, around 4.3% seen once. V was pared by 3 bases and J by 0 bases, with 8 bases of the junction left unmatched. Germline values: CDR1 SGHTA, CDR2 FQGNSA. The CDR3 loop spans 16 amino acids. This sample is part of a study of early T cells in non-severe SARS-CoV-2 infection. Looking at the study overall: Unsorted whole blood bulk RNA was sequenced, with unpaired chains.

The source is an adult who was a healthcare worker with PCR-confirmed SARS-CoV-2 infection or an uninfected control (not recorded which). The chain joins TRBV7-2 to TRBJ2-7; 7 nucleotides match TRBD1. Sequencing used whole blood. The CDR3 DNA reads as TGTGCCAGCAGCTTTCTAACCGGGACAGCCTCCTACGAGCAGTACTTC. Its protein is CASSFLTGTASYEQYF.